The next 3 T cell receptor beta chains were all read from a single sample in a study of cytomegalovirus exposure and HLA in healthy donors. Both 60 Vbeta primers and 13 Jbeta primers went into the PCR. Libraries were prepared by immunoSEQ multiplex PCR; TCRdb keeps only in-frame clonotypes and omits some of them. In the table there are about 130,000 clones, around 74% of which are singletons. The sample consisted of PBMCs. The source of these receptors is a male donor in good health and CMV-seronegative.

About this clone itself: The junction does not match germline at one end; this may be a read error. The chain couples TRBV7-7 to TRBJ1-2; D possibly corresponds to TRBD1 (6 bases). Germline V gives CDR1 SSHAT, CDR2 FNYEAQ (reference sequence). This CDR3 contains 15 residues. For the CDR3, the DNA is TGTGCTAGCAGCTTAGGAGGCAGGGGAAACTATGGCTACACCTTC. This codes for CASSLGGRGNYGYTF.

The J gene is TRBJ2-3, the V gene TRBV5-4; D unresolved. Deletions cut 2 bases from V and 3 bases from J, with 4 bases between. This CDR3 is built from 12 residues. CDR1 SGHNT and CDR2 YYREEE come from the germline V gene (reference sequence). CDR3 bases: TGTGCCAGCAGCTTACAAACAGATACGCAGTATTTT. It translates to CASSLQTDTQYF.

This clone was picked up a small number of times. This rearrangement joins TRBV10-3 to TRBJ2-1, with 10 bases matching TRBD1. V lost 11 bases and J lost 9; bases outside the gene matches: 13. This CDR3 spans 14 amino acids. Germline loops: CDR1 ENHRY, CDR2 SYGVKD. In DNA, the CDR3 is TGTGCCGCAAGAAAGGGACAGGGGTGGAGTGAGCAGTTCTTC. Translation: CAARKGQGWSEQFF.